This T cell receptor (beta chain) is from a study of T cells after yellow fever vaccination. Study outcomes and limitations: The booster saw the reappearance of most primary-vaccination clones (more than 95% CD4, around 90% CD8).

The sample holds a few counts of this clonotype. Its matching antigen is unknown. Per the germline V gene, CDR1 is SGHVS and CDR2 is FNYEAQ. The CDR3 covers 14 residues. V was clipped by 3 bases and J by 1 base, with 9 bases between them. One entry per CDR3 protein results from TCRdb running MiXCR on the 5' RACE reads. Found here are about 350,000 distinct CDR3 sequences, roughly 8.3% of them singletons; the top ten hold approximately 18%. This TCR was recovered from a man younger than 30 who received the YFV17D yellow fever vaccine. The specimen comprised PBMCs, sampled around 45 days after the first yellow fever vaccination. The chain couples TRBV7-6 to TRBJ1-1; a possible D gene is TRBD1 (5 bases). The CDR3 here is CASSLYDRNTEAFF. CDR3 nucleotide sequence: TGTGCCAGCAGCTTGTACGACAGGAACACTGAAGCTTTCTTT.